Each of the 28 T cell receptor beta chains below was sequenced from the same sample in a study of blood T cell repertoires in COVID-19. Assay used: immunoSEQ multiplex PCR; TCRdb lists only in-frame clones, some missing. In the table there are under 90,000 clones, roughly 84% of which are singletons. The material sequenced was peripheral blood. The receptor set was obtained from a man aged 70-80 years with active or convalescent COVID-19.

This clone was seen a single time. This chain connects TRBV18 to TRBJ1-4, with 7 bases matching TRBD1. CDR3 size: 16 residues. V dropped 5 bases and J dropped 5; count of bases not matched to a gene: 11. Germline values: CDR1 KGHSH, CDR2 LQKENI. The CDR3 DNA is TGTGCCAGCTCAATCGGACAGGCGGGGAAGAATGAAAAACTGTTTTTT. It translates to CASSIGQAGKNEKLFF.

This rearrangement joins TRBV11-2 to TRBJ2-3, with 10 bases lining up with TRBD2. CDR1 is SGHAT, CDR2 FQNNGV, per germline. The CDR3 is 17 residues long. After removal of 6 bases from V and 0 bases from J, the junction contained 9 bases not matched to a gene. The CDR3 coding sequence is TGTGCCAGCAGATCTGGGCTAGCGGGAGTGAGCACAGATACGCAGTATTTT. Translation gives CASRSGLAGVSTDTQYF. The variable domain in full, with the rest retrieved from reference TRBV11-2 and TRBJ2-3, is EAGVAQSPRYKIIEKRQSVAFWCNPISGHATLYWYQQILGQGPKLLIQFQNNGVVDDSQLPKDRFSAERLKGVDSTLKIQPAKLEDSAVYLCASRSGLAGVSTDTQYFGPGTRLTVL.

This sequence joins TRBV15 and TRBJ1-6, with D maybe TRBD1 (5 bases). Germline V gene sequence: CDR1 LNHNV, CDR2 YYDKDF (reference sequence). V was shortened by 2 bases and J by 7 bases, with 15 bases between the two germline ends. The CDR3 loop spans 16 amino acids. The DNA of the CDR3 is TGTGCCACCAGCAGATGGTTAACAGGAGACAATTCACCCCTCCACTTT. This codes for CATSRWLTGDNSPLHF.

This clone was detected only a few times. CDR3 sequence reads: CASSPGLAGGTPYEQYF. In DNA, the CDR3 is TGCGCCAGCAGCCCGGGACTAGCGGGGGGTACTCCGTACGAGCAGTACTTC. The chain uses TRBV5-1 and TRBJ2-7; the match to TRBD2 covers 15 bases. Germline V CDR1 and CDR2: SGHRS, YFSETQ. After removal of 4 bases from V and 4 bases from J, the junction contained 9 bases not matched to a gene. The CDR3 is 17 residues long. Complete variable domain (other parts from reference TRBV5-1 and TRBJ2-7): KAGVTQTPRYLIKTRGQQVTLSCSPISGHRSVSWYQQTPGQGLQFLFEYFSETQRNKGNFPGRFSGRQFSNSRSEMNVSTLELGDSALYLCASSPGLAGGTPYEQYFGPGTRLTVT.

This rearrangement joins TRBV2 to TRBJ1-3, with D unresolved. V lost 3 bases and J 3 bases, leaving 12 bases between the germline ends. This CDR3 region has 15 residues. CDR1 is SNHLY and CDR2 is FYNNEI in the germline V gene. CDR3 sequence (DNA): TGTGCCAGCAGTGAGGAGTTTCTTCATGGAAACACCATATATTTT. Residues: CASSEEFLHGNTIYF.

This CDR3 reads CASSLTGGYTGELFF. Here the CDR3 DNA reads TGTGCCAGCAGCCTGACAGGGGGGTACACCGGGGAGCTGTTTTTT. The J gene is TRBJ2-2, the V gene TRBV27, with 9 bases matching TRBD1. V shed 6 bases, J shed 3 bases, and the junction held 5 bases outside the gene matches. Germline V lookup: CDR1 MNHEY, CDR2 SMNVEV (reference sequence). This CDR3 comprises 15 residues.

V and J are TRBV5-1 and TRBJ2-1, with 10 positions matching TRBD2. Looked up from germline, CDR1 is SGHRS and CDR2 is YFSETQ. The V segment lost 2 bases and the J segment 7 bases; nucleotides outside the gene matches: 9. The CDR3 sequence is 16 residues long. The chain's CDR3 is CASSFITSGMKNEQFF. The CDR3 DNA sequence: TGCGCCAGCAGCTTTATAACTAGCGGGATGAAGAATGAGCAGTTCTTC.

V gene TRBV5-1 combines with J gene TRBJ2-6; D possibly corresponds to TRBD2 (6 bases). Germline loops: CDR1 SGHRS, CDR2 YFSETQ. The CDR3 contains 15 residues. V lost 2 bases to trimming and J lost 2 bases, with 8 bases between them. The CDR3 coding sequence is TGCGCCAGCAGCTTTGGAGGGACTGGGGCCAACGTCCTGACTTTC. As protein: CASSFGGTGANVLTF. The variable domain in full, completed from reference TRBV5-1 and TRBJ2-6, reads KAGVTQTPRYLIKTRGQQVTLSCSPISGHRSVSWYQQTPGQGLQFLFEYFSETQRNKGNFPGRFSGRQFSNSRSEMNVSTLELGDSALYLCASSFGGTGANVLTFGAGSRLTVL.

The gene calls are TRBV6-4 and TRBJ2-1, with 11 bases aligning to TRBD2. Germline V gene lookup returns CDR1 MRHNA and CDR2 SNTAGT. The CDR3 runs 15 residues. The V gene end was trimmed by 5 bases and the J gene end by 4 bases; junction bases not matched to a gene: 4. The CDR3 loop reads CASSPGLAVYNEQFF. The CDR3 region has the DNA TGTGCCAGCAGTCCGGGACTAGCGGTTTACAATGAGCAGTTCTTC.

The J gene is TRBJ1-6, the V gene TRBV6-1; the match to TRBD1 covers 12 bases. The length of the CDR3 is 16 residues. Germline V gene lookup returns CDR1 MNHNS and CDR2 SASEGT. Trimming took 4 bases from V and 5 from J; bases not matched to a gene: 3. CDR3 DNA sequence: TGTGCCAGCAGTGCGGGACAGGGGGCGAATAATTCACCCCTCCACTTT. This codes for CASSAGQGANNSPLHF.

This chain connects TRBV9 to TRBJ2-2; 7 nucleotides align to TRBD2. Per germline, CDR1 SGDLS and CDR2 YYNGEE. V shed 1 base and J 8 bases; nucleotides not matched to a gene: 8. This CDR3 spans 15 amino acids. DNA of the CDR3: TGTGCCAGCAGCGTACGGGCGGGAGATGCTGGGGAGCTGTTTTTT. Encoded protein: CASSVRAGDAGELFF.

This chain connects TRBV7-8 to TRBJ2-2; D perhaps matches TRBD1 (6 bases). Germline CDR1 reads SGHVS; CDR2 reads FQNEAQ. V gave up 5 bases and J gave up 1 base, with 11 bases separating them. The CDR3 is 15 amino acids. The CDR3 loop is CASSARTVNTGELFF. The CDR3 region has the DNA TGTGCCAGCAGCGCCCGGACAGTGAACACCGGGGAGCTGTTTTTT.

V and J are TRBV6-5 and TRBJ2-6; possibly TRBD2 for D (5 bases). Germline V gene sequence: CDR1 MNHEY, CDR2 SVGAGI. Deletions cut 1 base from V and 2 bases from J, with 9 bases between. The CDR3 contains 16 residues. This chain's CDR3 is CASSYFSGTGANVLTF. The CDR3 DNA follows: TGTGCCAGCAGTTACTTTTCGGGGACTGGGGCCAACGTCCTGACTTTC.

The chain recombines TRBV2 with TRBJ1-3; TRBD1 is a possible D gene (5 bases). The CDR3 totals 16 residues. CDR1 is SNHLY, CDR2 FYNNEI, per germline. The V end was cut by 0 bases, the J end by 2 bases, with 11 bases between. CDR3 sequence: CASSEAPGGTGNTIYF. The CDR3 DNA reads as TGTGCCAGCAGTGAAGCCCCGGGGGGAACTGGAAACACCATATATTTT.

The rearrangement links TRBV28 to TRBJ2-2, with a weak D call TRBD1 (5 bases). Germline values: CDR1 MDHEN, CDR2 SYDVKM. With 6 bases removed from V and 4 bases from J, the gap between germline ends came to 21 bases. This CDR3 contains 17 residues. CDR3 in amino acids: CASSPKGFRRFTGELFF. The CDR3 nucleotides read TGTGCCAGCAGCCCCAAGGGGTTTCGGAGATTCACCGGGGAGCTGTTTTTT. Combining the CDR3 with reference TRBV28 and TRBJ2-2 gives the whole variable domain DVKVTQSSRYLVKRTGEKVFLECVQDMDHENMFWYRQDPGLGLRLIYFSYDVKMKEKGDIPEGYSVSREKKERFSLILESASTNQTSMYLCASSPKGFRRFTGELFFGEGSRLTVL.

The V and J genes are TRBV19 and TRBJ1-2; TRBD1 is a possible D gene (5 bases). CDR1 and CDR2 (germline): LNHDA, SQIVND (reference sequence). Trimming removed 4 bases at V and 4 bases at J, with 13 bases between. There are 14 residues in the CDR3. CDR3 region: CASSTPTGVYGYTF. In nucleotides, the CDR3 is TGTGCCAGTAGTACCCCCACAGGAGTCTATGGCTACACCTTC.

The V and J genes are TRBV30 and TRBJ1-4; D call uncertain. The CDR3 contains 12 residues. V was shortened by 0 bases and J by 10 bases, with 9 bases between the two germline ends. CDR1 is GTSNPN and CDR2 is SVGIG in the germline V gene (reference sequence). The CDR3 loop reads CAWSVEPGKLFF. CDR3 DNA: TGTGCCTGGAGTGTAGAACCAGGAAAACTGTTTTTT.

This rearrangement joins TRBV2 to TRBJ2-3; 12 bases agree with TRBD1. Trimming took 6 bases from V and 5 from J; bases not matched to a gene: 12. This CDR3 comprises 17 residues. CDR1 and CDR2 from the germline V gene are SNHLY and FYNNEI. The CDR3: CASSGGTGGAYGDTQYF. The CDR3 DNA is TGTGCCAGCAGCGGAGGGACAGGGGGCGCGTATGGAGATACGCAGTATTTT.

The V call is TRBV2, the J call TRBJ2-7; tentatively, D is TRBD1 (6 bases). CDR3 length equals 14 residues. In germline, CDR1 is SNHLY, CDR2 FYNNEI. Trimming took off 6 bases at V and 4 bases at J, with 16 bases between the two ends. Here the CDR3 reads CASRNPDRTYEQYF. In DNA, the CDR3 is TGTGCCAGCAGAAACCCAGACAGGACATACGAGCAGTACTTC.

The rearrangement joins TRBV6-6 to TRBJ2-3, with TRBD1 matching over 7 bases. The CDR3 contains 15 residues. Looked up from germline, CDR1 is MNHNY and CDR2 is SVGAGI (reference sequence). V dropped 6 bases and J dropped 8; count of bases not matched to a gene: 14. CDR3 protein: CASSLVGGWRPTQYF. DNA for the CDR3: TGTGCCAGCAGCCTAGTAGGGGGCTGGAGGCCTACGCAGTATTTT.

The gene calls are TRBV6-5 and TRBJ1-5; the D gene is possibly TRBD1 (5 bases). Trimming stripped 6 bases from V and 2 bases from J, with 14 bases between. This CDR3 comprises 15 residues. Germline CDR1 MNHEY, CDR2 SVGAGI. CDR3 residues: CASSPGTDGNQPQHF. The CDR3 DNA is TGTGCCAGCAGCCCCGGGACTGATGGCAATCAGCCCCAGCATTTT.

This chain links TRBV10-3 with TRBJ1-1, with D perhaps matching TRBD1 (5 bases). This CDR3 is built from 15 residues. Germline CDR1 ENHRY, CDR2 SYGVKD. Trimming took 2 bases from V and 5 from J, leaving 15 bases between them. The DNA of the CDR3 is TGTGCCATCAGTGAGAGGGAGGCGGGACTAACTGAAGCTTTCTTT. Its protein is CAISEREAGLTEAFF.

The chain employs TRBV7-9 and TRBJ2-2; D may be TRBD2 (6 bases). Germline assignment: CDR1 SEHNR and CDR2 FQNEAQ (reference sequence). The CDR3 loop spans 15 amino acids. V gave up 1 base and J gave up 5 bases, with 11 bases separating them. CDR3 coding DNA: TGTGCCAGCAGCTTAGGGAGGGCCACAACCGGGGAGCTGTTTTTT. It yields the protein CASSLGRATTGELFF.

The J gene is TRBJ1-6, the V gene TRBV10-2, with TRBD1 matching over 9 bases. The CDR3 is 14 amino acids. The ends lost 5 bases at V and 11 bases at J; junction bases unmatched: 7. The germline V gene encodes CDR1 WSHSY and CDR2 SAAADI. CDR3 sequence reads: CASSSGTGRPPLHF. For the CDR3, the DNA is TGCGCCAGCAGTTCCGGGACAGGGAGACCACCCCTCCACTTT.

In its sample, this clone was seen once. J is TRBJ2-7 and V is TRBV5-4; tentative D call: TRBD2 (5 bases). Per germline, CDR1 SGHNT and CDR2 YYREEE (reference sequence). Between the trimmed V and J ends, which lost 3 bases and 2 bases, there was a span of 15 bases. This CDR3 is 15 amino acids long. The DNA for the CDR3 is TGTGCCAGCAGCTCCCCTCGGGGTGTTGCCTACGAGCAGTACTTC. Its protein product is CASSSPRGVAYEQYF.

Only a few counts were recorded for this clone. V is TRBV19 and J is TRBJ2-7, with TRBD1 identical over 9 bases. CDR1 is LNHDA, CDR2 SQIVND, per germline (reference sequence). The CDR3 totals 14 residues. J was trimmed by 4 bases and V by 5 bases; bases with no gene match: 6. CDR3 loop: CASSGGTGRYEQYF. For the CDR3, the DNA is TGTGCCAGTAGTGGAGGGACAGGGAGGTACGAGCAGTACTTC.

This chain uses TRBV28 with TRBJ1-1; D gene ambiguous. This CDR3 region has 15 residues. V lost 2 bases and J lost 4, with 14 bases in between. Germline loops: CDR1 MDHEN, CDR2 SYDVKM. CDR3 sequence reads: CASSLVGRVGTEAFF. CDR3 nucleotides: TGTGCCAGCAGTTTAGTTGGGCGGGTGGGCACTGAAGCTTTCTTT.

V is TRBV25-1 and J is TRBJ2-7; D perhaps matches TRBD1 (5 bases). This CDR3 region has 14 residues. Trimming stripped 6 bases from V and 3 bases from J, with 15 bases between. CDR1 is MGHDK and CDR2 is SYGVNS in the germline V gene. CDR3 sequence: CASSRTLKGYEQYF. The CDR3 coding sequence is TGTGCCAGCAGCCGGACACTAAAAGGCTACGAGCAGTACTTC.